A selection of T cell receptor beta chains follows, all from one sample in a study of blood T cell repertoires in COVID-19. Clones were read by immunoSEQ multiplex PCR, and TCRdb kept only the in-frame ones, dropping some. The table has roughly 300,000 clones, around 87% seen once. Sequencing used peripheral blood. Receptors originate from a woman aged 45-60 years who had recovered from COVID-19. Each CDR3 is given with its conserved first and last residue. The D gene is left open where the match is weak. Part of the rows lack a size; the others show once, few, many or a class for expanded clones.

v_gene: TRBV25-1; abundance: NA; d_gene: NA; len: 12; j_gene: TRBJ1-2; CDR3aa: CASMNRDDGYTF; CDR3nt: TGTGCCAGCATGAACAGGGATGATGGCTACACCTTC
v_gene: TRBV27; abundance: NA; d_gene: NA; len: 12; j_gene: TRBJ2-2; CDR3aa: CASQQGSGELFF; CDR3nt: TGTGCCAGCCAACAGGGCTCCGGGGAGCTGTTTTTT
v_gene: TRBV19; abundance: NA; d_gene: NA; len: 16; j_gene: TRBJ1-3; CDR3aa: CASSIDHRASGNTIYF; CDR3nt: TGTGCCAGTAGTATAGATCATCGAGCTTCGGGAAACACCATATATTTT
v_gene: TRBV7-2; abundance: NA; d_gene: NA; len: 14; j_gene: TRBJ1-2; CDR3aa: CASSLGGGTYGYTF; CDR3nt: TGTGCCAGCAGCTTAGGCGGAGGGACGTATGGCTACACCTTC
v_gene: TRBV19; abundance: NA; d_gene: NA; len: 15; j_gene: TRBJ1-2; CDR3aa: CASSDPGRGGYGYTF; CDR3nt: TGTGCCAGTAGTGATCCGGGACGAGGGGGCTATGGCTACACCTTC
v_gene: TRBV5-1; abundance: NA; d_gene: TRBD2; len: 16; j_gene: TRBJ2-2; CDR3aa: CASSLRSSGSLGELFF; CDR3nt: TGCGCCAGCAGCTTGAGGTCTAGCGGGAGTCTCGGGGAGCTGTTTTTT
v_gene: TRBV24-1; abundance: once; d_gene: NA; len: 17; j_gene: TRBJ1-3; CDR3aa: CATNPRQVVLGGNTIYF; CDR3nt: TGTGCCACTAATCCGAGACAGGTAGTGTTAGGTGGAAACACCATATATTTT
v_gene: TRBV28; abundance: NA; d_gene: TRBD1; len: 16; j_gene: TRBJ1-2; CDR3aa: CASSLYTTGANYGYTF; CDR3nt: TGTGCCAGCAGTTTATACACGACAGGGGCGAACTATGGCTACACCTTC
v_gene: TRBV9; abundance: NA; d_gene: TRBD1; len: 15; j_gene: TRBJ2-7; CDR3aa: CASSAGQGARYEQYF; CDR3nt: TGTGCCAGCAGCGCCGGACAGGGGGCCAGGTACGAGCAGTACTTC
v_gene: TRBV7-9; abundance: NA; d_gene: TRBD1; len: 19; j_gene: TRBJ1-4; CDR3aa: CASSLAQGQGRSRNEKLFF; CDR3nt: TGTGCCAGCAGCTTAGCGCAGGGACAGGGACGTTCACGTAATGAAAAACTGTTTTTT
v_gene: TRBV18; abundance: NA; d_gene: NA; len: 17; j_gene: TRBJ2-6; CDR3aa: CASSPDLIDSGANVLTF; CDR3nt: TGTGCCAGCTCACCAGATCTAATCGACTCTGGGGCCAACGTCCTGACTTTC
v_gene: TRBV21-1; abundance: once; d_gene: NA; len: 16; j_gene: TRBJ2-3; CDR3aa: CASSTPGTSPTDTQYF; CDR3nt: TGTGCCAGCAGCACCCCCGGGACTAGCCCAACAGATACGCAGTATTTT
v_gene: TRBV28; abundance: NA; d_gene: TRBD1; len: 15; j_gene: TRBJ1-1; CDR3aa: CASRVPGTANTEAFF; CDR3nt: TGTGCCAGCAGGGTGCCCGGGACAGCGAACACTGAAGCTTTCTTT